This passage covers 31 T cell receptor beta chains from one sample sequenced in a study of vaccination and CD4 T cells after COVID-19. Specified treatment: roughly 10-day PBMC culture with coronavirus spike peptide pools or control peptides (ViraFEST assay). The collection of CD4+ T cells from the unexposed donor took place before the COVID-19 pandemic (2011-2018). No antigen is known for these receptors. The assay that was used to sequence DNA from cultured CD4+ T cells was the Oncomine TCR Beta short-read assay. From CD4+ T cells that had been cultured, genomic DNA was extracted. TCRdb processed the PCR reads anew with MiXCR; each CDR3 protein has one entry. The profile covers some 8,600 distinct CDR3 sequences, with less than 40% appearing a single time and about 20% taken by the ten largest. The material sequenced was CD4+ T cells from blood, cultured in vitro. The receptors were gathered from a human donor in good health.

The chain has TRBV25-1 and TRBJ1-1; D call uncertain. V shed 4 bases and J shed 3 bases, with 15 bases lying between them. The germline gives CDR1 MGHDK, CDR2 SYGVNS. The CDR3 has 15 amino acids. CDR3 coding DNA: TGTGCCAGCAGTGCCGAGTTCCGTAGGCACACTGAAGCTTTCTTT. This sequence encodes CASSAEFRRHTEAFF. Full variable domain (remainder filled in from reference TRBV25-1 and TRBJ1-1): EADIYQTPRYLVIGTGKKITLECSQTMGHDKMYWYQQDPGMELHLIHYSYGVNSTEKGDLSSESTVSRIRTEHFPLTLESARPSHTSQYLCASSAEFRRHTEAFFGQGTRLTVV.

This clonotype has just a few counts. The chain joins TRBV6-5 to TRBJ2-7; TRBD1 aligns across 9 bases. With V trimmed by 0 bases and J by 0 bases, 3 bases remained unmatched. This CDR3 region has 16 residues. Germline V gene sequence: CDR1 MNHEY, CDR2 SVGAGI. The CDR3 nucleotides read TGTGCCAGCAGTTACTCAGGGACAGGGAGCTCCTACGAGCAGTACTTC. It encodes CASSYSGTGSSYEQYF.

The rearrangement links TRBV7-9 to TRBJ2-1; 7 nucleotides align to TRBD2. Germline trimming cut 6 bases from V and 13 bases from J; bases unmatched to any gene: 9. This CDR3 spans 12 amino acids. Germline V gene data show CDR1 as SEHNR and CDR2 as FQNEAQ (reference sequence). CDR3 protein: CASSSGRTQQFF. In nucleotides, the CDR3 is TGTGCCAGCAGTTCCGGGAGGACACAACAGTTCTTC.

The sample holds a few counts of this clonotype. The chain recombines TRBV28 with TRBJ1-1, with a weak D call TRBD1 (5 bases). The V gene's germline CDR1 is MDHEN and CDR2 SYDVKM. V lost 7 bases to trimming and J lost 2 bases, with 17 bases between them. The CDR3 is 15 amino acids. Here the CDR3 DNA reads TGTGCCAGCACAATTCCGGGGGTAATAAACACTGAAGCTTTCTTT. Encoded protein: CASTIPGVINTEAFF.

The CDR3 nucleotides read TGTGCCAGCAGCCCTATGCGGAACACAGATACGCAGTATTTT. Translated, it gives CASSPMRNTDTQYF. The chain joins TRBV7-2 to TRBJ2-3, with D unresolved. V lost 5 bases to trimming and J lost 2 bases, with 11 bases between them. The CDR3 runs 14 residues. Per the germline V gene, CDR1 is SGHTA and CDR2 is FQGNSA. The full variable domain, rest sourced from reference TRBV7-2 and TRBJ2-3, is GAGVSQSPSNKVTEKGKDVELRCDPISGHTALYWYRQSLGQGLEFLIYFQGNSAPDKSGLPSDRFSAERTGGSVSTLTIQRTQQEDSAVYLCASSPMRNTDTQYFGPGTRLTVL.

This clonotype was counted a few times. CDR3 DNA: TGCAGTGCTAGAGATGGGACTAGCGGAGCCTACGAGCAGTACTTC. Translation: CSARDGTSGAYEQYF. The chain carries TRBV20-1 and TRBJ2-7; 11 nucleotides agree with TRBD2. In germline, CDR1 is DFQATT, CDR2 SNEGSKA (reference sequence). V lost 0 bases to trimming and J lost 2 bases; unmatched junction nucleotides: 3. The CDR3 totals 15 residues.

This chain joins TRBV24-1 and TRBJ2-2; D gene uncertain. CDR3 length equals 17 residues. Germline V lookup: CDR1 KGHDR, CDR2 SFDVKD. The V end was cut by 0 bases, the J end by 5 bases, with 15 bases between. The CDR3 here is CATSDLFSGDKTGELFF. The CDR3 bases are TGTGCCACCAGTGATTTGTTTAGTGGCGACAAGACCGGGGAGCTGTTTTTT.

A remark on this clonotype: A much bigger clone sits one base away, suggesting this may be a read error. The CDR3 DNA is TGTGCCAGCTGTGTTGGGGGTAGCGCTGGGGCCAACGTCCTGACTTTC. Encoded protein: CASCVGGSAGANVLTF. V is TRBV6-4 and J is TRBJ2-6, with D perhaps assigned TRBD1 or TRBD2 (5 bases each). V was shortened by 8 bases and J by 2 bases, with 16 bases between the two germline ends. The CDR3 is 16 residues long. The germline V gene has CDR1 MRHNA and CDR2 SNTAGT.

There are a few counts of this clonotype. The chain employs TRBV10-3 and TRBJ1-1, with 9 bases identical to TRBD1. This CDR3 spans 15 amino acids. Germline trimming cut 8 bases from V and 1 base from J; bases unmatched to any gene: 8. Germline loops: CDR1 ENHRY, CDR2 SYGVKD. CDR3 residues: CAIGGQGRTNTEAFF. The CDR3 coding sequence is TGTGCCATCGGGGGACAGGGACGAACGAACACTGAAGCTTTCTTT.

This chain joins TRBV28 and TRBJ1-1; TRBD1 might be the D (5 bases). The CDR3 totals 12 residues. The ends were cut back, 7 bases at V and 5 bases at J, with 11 bases in the middle. Germline V lookup: CDR1 MDHEN, CDR2 SYDVKM. CDR3 DNA sequence: TGTGCCAGCATTTTTAAGGGGACTGAAGCTTTCTTT. The encoded protein is CASIFKGTEAFF.

The V call is TRBV24-1, the J call TRBJ1-4; weak D call: TRBD1 (6 bases). Between the trimmed V and J ends, which lost 9 bases and 8 bases, there was a span of 15 bases. There are 13 residues in the CDR3. In germline, CDR1 is KGHDR, CDR2 SFDVKD. CDR3 in DNA: TGTGCCACCTCGGACAGCCGGCGGGAAAAACTGTTTTTT. The encoded protein is CATSDSRREKLFF.

The chain uses TRBV2 and TRBJ1-6, with D maybe TRBD1 (6 bases). Trimming removed 7 bases from V and 6 bases from J, with 10 bases in between. The CDR3 spans 13 residues. Germline-derived CDR1 and CDR2 are SNHLY and FYNNEI. This CDR3 reads CASIDRFNSPLHF. DNA of the CDR3: TGTGCCAGCATCGACAGGTTTAATTCACCCCTCCACTTT.

The chain combines TRBV6-2 or TRBV6-3 with TRBJ2-7; maybe TRBD2 (6 bases). The CDR3 is 15 amino acids. With 2 bases removed from V and 4 bases from J, the gap between germline ends came to 15 bases. The germline CDR1 and CDR2 sequences are MNHEY and SVGEGT. CDR3 nucleotide sequence: TGTGCCAGCAGTTACGCCGGCGGGGAAGGGTACGAGCAGTACTTC. It is translated as CASSYAGGEGYEQYF.

A few counts support this clonotype. CDR3 sequence: CASSQGTSPSTDTQYF. For the CDR3, the DNA is TGTGCCAGCAGCCAAGGGACTTCTCCTAGCACAGATACGCAGTATTTT. The rearrangement links TRBV7-3 to TRBJ2-3; TRBD2 might be the D (6 bases). CDR1 SGHTA and CDR2 FQGTGA come from the germline V gene. Trimming removed 5 bases at V and 0 bases at J, with 15 bases between. CDR3 size: 16 residues.

V is TRBV7-9 and J is TRBJ2-1, with D perhaps TRBD1 or TRBD2 (5 bases each). The germline V gene has CDR1 SEHNR and CDR2 FQNEAQ (reference sequence). Trimming removed 5 bases from V and 0 bases from J, with 11 bases in between. The length of the CDR3 is 15 residues. The CDR3 is CASSVPGSSYNEQFF. CDR3 coding DNA: TGTGCCAGCAGCGTACCAGGGAGCTCCTACAATGAGCAGTTCTTC.

This chain connects TRBV6-1 to TRBJ1-2; no reliable D call. Trimming removed 5 bases from V and 6 bases from J, with 13 bases in between. Germline CDR1 and CDR2: MNHNS and SASEGT. CDR3 length: 13 amino acids. CDR3 residues: CASSTTEADGYTF. In nucleotides, the CDR3 is TGTGCCAGCAGTACGACGGAGGCGGATGGCTACACCTTC.

This clonotype was observed a handful of times. The V call is TRBV4-3, the J call TRBJ2-2, with a weak D call TRBD2 (6 bases). Germline V gene data show CDR1 as LGHNA and CDR2 as YSLEER. CDR3 length: 14 residues. V was clipped by 6 bases and J by 3 bases, with 11 bases between them. CDR3: CASSGGAHTGELFF. The CDR3 DNA follows: TGCGCCAGCAGTGGAGGGGCTCACACCGGGGAGCTGTTTTTT.

In its sample, this clonotype was seen a few times. The chain joins TRBV20-1 to TRBJ2-7; 8 nucleotides align to TRBD1. Germline V lookup: CDR1 DFQATT, CDR2 SNEGSKA (reference sequence). V lost 3 bases to trimming and J lost 3 bases; unmatched junction nucleotides: 7. The CDR3 loop spans 14 amino acids. The CDR3 loop is CSARGTGRRYEQYF. CDR3 sequence (DNA): TGCAGTGCTAGGGGGACAGGTCGTCGCTACGAGCAGTACTTC.

The J gene is TRBJ2-1, the V gene TRBV6-2 or TRBV6-3; D is uncertain. Germline V gene sequence: CDR1 MNHEY, CDR2 SVGEGT. The CDR3 extends over 11 amino acids. With 2 bases removed from V and 6 bases from J, the gap between germline ends came to 2 bases. The CDR3 loop is CASSYPNEQFF. The CDR3 nucleotides read TGTGCCAGCAGTTACCCCAATGAGCAGTTCTTC.

The rearrangement links TRBV4-3 to TRBJ2-5; 8 bases line up with TRBD1. Germline V gives CDR1 LGHNA, CDR2 YSLEER. This CDR3 comprises 16 residues. The ends lost 0 bases at V and 5 bases at J; junction bases unmatched: 8. CDR3 sequence: CASSQEGAGGAETQYF. CDR3 sequence (DNA): TGCGCCAGCAGCCAAGAAGGGGCAGGGGGCGCCGAGACCCAGTACTTC.

This CDR3 reads CAWSETNSPLHF. CDR3 nucleotides: TGTGCCTGGAGTGAGACCAATTCACCCCTCCACTTT. The rearrangement links TRBV30 to TRBJ1-6, with D unclear. Germline V gene data show CDR1 as GTSNPN and CDR2 as SVGIG (reference sequence). V shed 1 base and J shed 7 bases, with 5 bases lying between them. The CDR3 is 12 residues long.

This clonotype occurred a few times. The genes are TRBV30 and TRBJ1-5, with D possibly matching TRBD1 (5 bases). Trimming left V 6 bases short and J 0 bases short, with 9 bases between. The CDR3 totals 13 residues. Germline-derived CDR1 and CDR2 are GTSNPN and SVGIG (reference sequence). This CDR3 reads CACGHDSNQPQHF. The CDR3 nucleotides read TGTGCCTGCGGACACGATAGCAATCAGCCCCAGCATTTT.

This chain connects TRBV27 to TRBJ2-1; no firm D call. Trimming took 0 bases from V and 4 from J, leaving 7 bases between them. Germline V gives CDR1 MNHEY, CDR2 SMNVEV (reference sequence). The length of the CDR3 is 14 residues. The CDR3 sequence: CASSLSGRYNEQFF. The CDR3 bases are TGTGCCAGCAGTTTATCCGGACGGTACAATGAGCAGTTCTTC.

This clonotype showed up just a few times. This rearrangement joins TRBV23-1 to TRBJ2-7, with TRBD2 matching over 11 bases. TRBV23-1 is filed as an ORF, its function uncertain. Trimming removed 9 bases from V and 7 bases from J; junction bases left unmatched: 29. The CDR3 spans 20 residues. CDR3 nucleotide sequence: TGCGCCAGGACTCCGCCGTTAGCGGGAGGGCCTTCAGCGGCGCTGGGGGAGCAGTACTTC. Translating it yields CARTPPLAGGPSAALGEQYF.

This clonotype was seen a few times. V gene TRBV6-2 or TRBV6-3 combines with J gene TRBJ1-5; no clear D gene. The CDR3 length is 12 residues. V dropped 8 bases and J dropped 0 bases, with 5 bases sitting between them. Germline lookup yields CDR1 MNHEY and CDR2 SVGEGT. The CDR3 protein is CASGDSNQPQHF. The CDR3 DNA reads TGTGCCAGCGGGGATAGCAATCAGCCCCAGCATTTT.

The CDR3 DNA sequence: TGCAGTGCTGGCGATAGCGGGAGAGTCCAAGAGACCCAGTACTTC. Translation: CSAGDSGRVQETQYF. V usage is TRBV20-1 and J usage is TRBJ2-5, with 9 bases aligning to TRBD2. V shed 5 bases and J 1 base; nucleotides not matched to a gene: 8. The germline CDR1 and CDR2 sequences are DFQATT and SNEGSKA (reference sequence). The CDR3 length is 15 residues.

This chain links TRBV10-3 with TRBJ2-5; possible D gene TRBD2, 5 bases. Deletions cut 10 bases from V and 3 bases from J, with 12 bases between. The CDR3 runs 12 residues. In germline, CDR1 is ENHRY, CDR2 SYGVKD. The chain's CDR3 is CATRSGEETQYF. CDR3 in DNA: TGTGCCACCAGGTCCGGGGAAGAGACCCAGTACTTC.

This clonotype was observed a few times. The rearrangement links TRBV6-2 or TRBV6-3 to TRBJ2-7; TRBD2 matches at 8 bases. Trimming at V came to 8 bases and at J to 7 bases, leaving 7 bases not matched to a gene. Germline CDR1 MNHEY, CDR2 SVGEGT. The CDR3 runs to 12 residues. The CDR3 region is CASSGGGREQYF. DNA of the CDR3: TGTGCCAGCTCCGGGGGGGGAAGAGAGCAGTACTTC.

The chain couples TRBV27 to TRBJ2-1; TRBD2 matches 7 bases. Per the germline V gene, CDR1 is MNHEY and CDR2 is SMNVEV (reference sequence). V dropped 6 bases and J dropped 7; count of bases not matched to a gene: 15. The CDR3 length is 16 residues. Here the CDR3 reads CASSPPPGGPWNEQFF. In DNA form, the CDR3 reads TGTGCCAGCAGCCCACCCCCGGGAGGCCCCTGGAATGAGCAGTTCTTC.

This clonotype has only a few counts. CDR3 bases: TGTGCCAGCAGCTTGCAAGAGATGAACACTGAAGCTTTCTTT. Amino acid sequence: CASSLQEMNTEAFF. The chain employs TRBV7-6 and TRBJ1-1; no reliable D call. This CDR3 region has 14 residues. In germline, CDR1 is SGHVS, CDR2 FNYEAQ. Deletions cut 3 bases from V and 0 bases from J, with 8 bases between.

A remark on this clonotype: Since a much larger clone is just one base distant, this may be a read error. The gene calls are TRBV20-1 and TRBJ1-6, with D hard to call. The CDR3 has 16 residues. Germline loops: CDR1 DFQATT, CDR2 SNEGSKA (reference sequence). The CDR3 sequence: CSAREESNSYNSPLHF. As DNA, the CDR3 is TGCAGTGCAAGAGAGGAGTCAAACTCCTATAATTCACCCCTCCACTTT.